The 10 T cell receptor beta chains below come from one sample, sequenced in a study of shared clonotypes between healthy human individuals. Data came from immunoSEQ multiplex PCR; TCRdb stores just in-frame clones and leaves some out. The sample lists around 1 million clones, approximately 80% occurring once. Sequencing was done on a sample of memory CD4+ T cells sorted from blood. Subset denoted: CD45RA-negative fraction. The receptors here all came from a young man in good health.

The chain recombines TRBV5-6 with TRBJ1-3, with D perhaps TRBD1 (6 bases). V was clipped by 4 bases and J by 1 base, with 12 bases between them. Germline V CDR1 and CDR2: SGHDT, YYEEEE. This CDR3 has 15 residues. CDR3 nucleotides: TGTGCCAGCAGCCCAAAACAGGGTTCTGGAAACACCATATATTTT. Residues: CASSPKQGSGNTIYF. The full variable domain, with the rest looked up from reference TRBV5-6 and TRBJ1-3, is DAGVTQSPTHLIKTRGQQVTLRCSPKSGHDTVSWYQQALGQGPQFIFQYYEEEERQRGNFPDRFSGHQFPNYSSELNVNALLLGDSALYLCASSPKQGSGNTIYFGEGSWLTVV.

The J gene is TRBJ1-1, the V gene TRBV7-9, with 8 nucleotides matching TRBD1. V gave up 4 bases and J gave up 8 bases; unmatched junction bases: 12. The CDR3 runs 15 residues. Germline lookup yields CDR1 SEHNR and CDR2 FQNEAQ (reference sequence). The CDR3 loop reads CASSSGGGPSPEAFF. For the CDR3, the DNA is TGTGCCAGCAGCTCAGGGGGCGGCCCTAGCCCCGAAGCTTTCTTT.

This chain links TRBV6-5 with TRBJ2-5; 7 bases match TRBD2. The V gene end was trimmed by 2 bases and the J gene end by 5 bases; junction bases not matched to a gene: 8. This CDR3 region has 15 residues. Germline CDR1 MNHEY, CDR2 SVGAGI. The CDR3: CASSYATSVLETQYF. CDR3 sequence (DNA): TGTGCCAGCAGTTACGCTACTAGCGTTTTGGAGACCCAGTACTTC.

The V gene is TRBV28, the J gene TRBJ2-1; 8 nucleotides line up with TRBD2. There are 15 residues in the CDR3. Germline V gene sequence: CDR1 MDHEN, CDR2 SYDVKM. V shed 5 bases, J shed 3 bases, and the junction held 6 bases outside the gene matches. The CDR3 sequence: CASSPGGTSYNEQFF. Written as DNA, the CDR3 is TGTGCCAGCAGTCCTGGGGGGACTAGCTACAATGAGCAGTTCTTC.

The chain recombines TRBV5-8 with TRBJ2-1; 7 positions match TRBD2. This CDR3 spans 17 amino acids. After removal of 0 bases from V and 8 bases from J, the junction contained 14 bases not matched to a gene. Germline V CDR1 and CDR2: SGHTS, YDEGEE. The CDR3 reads CASSLEVFQRGRDEQFF. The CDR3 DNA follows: TGTGCCAGCAGCTTGGAAGTCTTCCAGCGGGGCCGGGATGAGCAGTTCTTC.

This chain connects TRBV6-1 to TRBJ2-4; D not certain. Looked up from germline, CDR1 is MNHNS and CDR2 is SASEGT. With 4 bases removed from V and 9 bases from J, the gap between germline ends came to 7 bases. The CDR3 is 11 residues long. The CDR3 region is CASSAVGIQYF. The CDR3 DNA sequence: TGTGCCAGCAGTGCGGTTGGCATTCAGTACTTC.

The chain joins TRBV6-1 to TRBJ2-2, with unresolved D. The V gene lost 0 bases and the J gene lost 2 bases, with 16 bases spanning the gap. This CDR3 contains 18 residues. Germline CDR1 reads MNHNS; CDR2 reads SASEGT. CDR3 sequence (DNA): TGTGCCAGCAGTGAAGCGCTTCGAGGTCTCACCAACACCGGGGAGCTGTTTTTT. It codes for CASSEALRGLTNTGELFF.

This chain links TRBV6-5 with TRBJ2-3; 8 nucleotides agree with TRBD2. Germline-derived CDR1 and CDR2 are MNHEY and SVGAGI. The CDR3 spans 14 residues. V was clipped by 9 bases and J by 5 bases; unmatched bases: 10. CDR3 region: CASRGGRKIDTQYF. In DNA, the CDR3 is TGTGCCAGTCGGGGCGGGAGGAAGATAGATACGCAGTATTTT.

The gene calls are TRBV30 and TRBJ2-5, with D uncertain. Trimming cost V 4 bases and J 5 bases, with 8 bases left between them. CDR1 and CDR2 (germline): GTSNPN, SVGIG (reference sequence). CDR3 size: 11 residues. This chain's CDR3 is CAWTIGETQYF. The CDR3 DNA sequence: TGTGCCTGGACTATTGGGGAGACCCAGTACTTC. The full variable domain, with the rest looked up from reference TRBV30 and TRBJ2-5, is SQTIHQWPATLVQPVGSPLSLECTVEGTSNPNLYWYRQAAGRGLQLLFYSVGIGQISSEVPQNLSASRPQDRQFILSSKKLLLSDSGFYLCAWTIGETQYFGPGTRLLVL.

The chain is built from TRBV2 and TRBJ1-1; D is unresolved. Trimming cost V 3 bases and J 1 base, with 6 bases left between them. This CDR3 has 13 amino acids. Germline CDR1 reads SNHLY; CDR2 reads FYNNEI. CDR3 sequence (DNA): TGTGCCAGCAGTGAGAGCTGGAACACTGAAGCTTTCTTT. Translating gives CASSESWNTEAFF.